The next 3 T cell receptor beta chains were all read from a single sample in a study of response to subunit inactivated influenza vaccine. In TCRdb, the RT-PCR reads were re-called with MiXCR into one record per CDR3 protein. The data contain more than 550,000 distinct CDR3 sequences, 10% to 15% of them singletons. The input for sequencing was PBMCs from blood, taken on the day of vaccination. The receptors were gathered from a middle-aged man who received an inactivated influenza vaccine.

This clonotype has a handful of counts. The rearrangement joins TRBV20-1 to TRBJ2-4; D not certain. The CDR3 is 12 amino acids. The V gene lost 1 base and the J gene lost 6 bases, with 7 bases spanning the gap. Germline CDR1 DFQATT, CDR2 SNEGSKA (reference sequence). CDR3 in amino acids: CSARGRLNIQYF. CDR3 bases: TGCAGTGCTAGAGGGCGGTTAAACATTCAGTACTTC.

This chain uses TRBV12-3 or TRBV12-4 with TRBJ1-1; tentatively, D is TRBD1 (6 bases). The CDR3 totals 14 residues. Trimming left V 6 bases short and J 4 bases short, with 15 bases between. The CDR3, as DNA: TGTGCCAGCAGCAAAGAGGGGGGATCCACTGAAGCTTTCTTT. Its protein is CASSKEGGSTEAFF.

This chain joins TRBV29-1 and TRBJ2-4, with 8 bases aligning to TRBD1. V shed 7 bases, J shed 3 bases, and the junction held 14 bases outside the gene matches. Germline values: CDR1 SQVTM, CDR2 ANQGSEA. The CDR3 spans 16 residues. The chain's CDR3 is CSAHTPGGSGKNIQYF. The CDR3 coding sequence is TGCAGCGCCCATACTCCAGGGGGCAGTGGCAAAAACATTCAGTACTTC.